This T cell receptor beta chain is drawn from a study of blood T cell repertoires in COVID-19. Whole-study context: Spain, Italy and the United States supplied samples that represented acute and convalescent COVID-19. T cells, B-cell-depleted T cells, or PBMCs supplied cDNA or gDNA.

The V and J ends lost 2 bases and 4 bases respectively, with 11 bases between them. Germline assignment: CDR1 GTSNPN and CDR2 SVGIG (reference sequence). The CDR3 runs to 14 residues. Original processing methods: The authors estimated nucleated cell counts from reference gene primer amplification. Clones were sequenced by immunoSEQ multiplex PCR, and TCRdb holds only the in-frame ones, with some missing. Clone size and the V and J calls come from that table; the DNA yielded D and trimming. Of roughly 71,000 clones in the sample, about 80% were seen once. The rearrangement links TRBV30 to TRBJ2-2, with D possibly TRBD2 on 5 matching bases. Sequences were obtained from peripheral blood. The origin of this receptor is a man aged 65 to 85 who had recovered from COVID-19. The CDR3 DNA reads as TGTGCCTGGAGTCTGAGGGCGGGCACCGGGGAGCTGTTTTTT. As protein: CAWSLRAGTGELFF.